This T cell receptor beta chain comes out of a study of PD-1 blockade in classical Hodgkin lymphoma. Findings and limits, study-wide: Diversity in CD4+ TCRs, unlike that measured in CD8+ TCRs, had risen significantly by C4D1.

Deletions cut 4 bases from V and 0 bases from J, with 9 bases between. Germline CDR1 MNHEY, CDR2 SVGAGI. The CDR3 is made up of 14 amino acids. Every patient relapsed after autologous stem cell transplantation, and brentuximab vedotin exposure varied. To note about this clone: Antigen specificity is unknown.

Assay used: immunoSEQ multiplex PCR; TCRdb lists only in-frame clones, some missing. The sample shows about 39,000 clones, roughly 90% of them seen only once. Sequenced material: peripheral blood mononuclear cells (PBMCs), taken at baseline. The V call is TRBV6-5, the J call TRBJ1-1, with D uncertain. The receptor comes from a human donor with classical Hodgkin lymphoma. CDR3 amino acids: CASSSRTMNTEAFF. The CDR3 nucleotides read TGTGCCAGCAGTTCTAGGACCATGAACACTGAAGCTTTCTTT.